This paragraph reports one T cell receptor (beta chain). Its antigen is not identified. The junction shows a germline mismatch at one end, possibly a read error. A constant-region primer primed TCR beta cDNA synthesis from roughly 510 ng of total RNA. What produced the TCR beta libraries was three nested multiplex PCR rounds using slightly modified ARM-PCR. MiXCR, run by TCRdb on the multiplex PCR reads, gives a single entry per CDR3 protein. The sample lists about 120,000 distinct CDR3 sequences; approximately 71% were seen once. Co-extraction of RNA and DNA was performed on roughly 17-32 mg of unsorted bulk tissue. These data are taken from a study of tumor-infiltrating lymphocytes in primary liver carcinoma. Study-level points and caveats: Relative to tumor region pairs, the tumor-adjacent and tumor-blood pairs showed overlap that was lower. The difference in top-250-clone fraction between tumors and blood was significant, favoring tumors (p = 0.039).

This TCR was sampled from a woman in her sixties with primary liver carcinoma and hepatitis B virus infection. Material: tumor-adjacent normal liver tissue.

CDR3: CTSSPPGGYEAFF. The CDR3, as DNA: TGTACCAGCAGCCCCCCGGGAGGCTATGAAGCTTTCTTT. V gene TRBV6-6 combines with J gene TRBJ1-1; D is uncertain. Germline V gives CDR1 MNHNY, CDR2 SVGAGI (reference sequence). The CDR3 is 13 residues long.